Following are 6 T cell receptor beta chains from one sample sequenced in a study of cytomegalovirus exposure and HLA in healthy donors. PCR amplification relied on 60 Vbeta primers (plus 13 Jbeta primers). Profiled with immunoSEQ multiplex PCR; TCRdb holds only in-frame clones, not every one. This table has approximately 100,000 clones, 79% appearing once. Sequenced input: PBMCs. These receptors came from a female donor in good health and CMV-seropositive.

The CDR3 loop is CATSRPSGGADTQYF. The CDR3 DNA sequence: TGTGCCACCAGCAGACCTAGCGGGGGCGCAGATACGCAGTATTTT. The chain is built from TRBV15 and TRBJ2-3; 10 bases match TRBD2. This CDR3 has 15 amino acids. Germline loops: CDR1 LNHNV, CDR2 YYDKDF (reference sequence). The V and J ends lost 2 bases and 4 bases, in that order; junction bases with no gene match: 3. Using reference TRBV15 and TRBJ2-3 for the parts outside the CDR3, the full variable domain is DAMVIQNPRYQVTQFGKPVTLSCSQTLNHNVMYWYQQKSSQAPKLLFHYYDKDFNNEADTPDNFQSRRPNTSFCFLDIRSPGLGDTAMYLCATSRPSGGADTQYFGPGTRLTVL.

The chain has TRBV5-1 and TRBJ2-5, with 7 positions matching TRBD1. The V gene's germline CDR1 is SGHRS and CDR2 YFSETQ. J was trimmed by 0 bases and V by 4 bases; bases with no gene match: 6. The CDR3 consists of 15 residues. For the CDR3, the DNA is TGCGCCAGCAGCGCCGGGACAGACTACCAAGAGACCCAGTACTTC. Encoded protein: CASSAGTDYQETQYF.

The J gene is TRBJ2-7, the V gene TRBV5-4, with 13 positions matching TRBD2. The length of the CDR3 is 14 residues. Looked up from germline, CDR1 is SGHNT and CDR2 is YYREEE (reference sequence). The V gene end was trimmed by 2 bases and the J gene end by 7 bases; junction bases not matched to a gene: 3. CDR3 DNA sequence: TGTGCCAGCAGCTTCGGACTAGCGGGAGATGAGCAGTACTTC. Protein: CASSFGLAGDEQYF. The variable domain in full, with the rest retrieved from reference TRBV5-4 and TRBJ2-7, is ETGVTQSPTHLIKTRGQQVTLRCSSQSGHNTVSWYQQALGQGPQFIFQYYREEENGRGNFPPRFSGLQFPNYSSELNVNALELDDSALYLCASSFGLAGDEQYFGPGTRLTVT.

Only a few counts were recorded for this clone. This chain links TRBV5-6 with TRBJ2-1; possibly TRBD1 for D (6 bases). The CDR3 has 19 amino acids. Trimming shortened V by 0 bases and J by 0 bases, and 19 bases separated the two germline ends. Germline-derived CDR1 and CDR2 are SGHDT and YYEEEE. The CDR3 here is CASSLEFIGGWLSYNEQFF. CDR3 DNA: TGTGCCAGCAGCTTGGAGTTTATAGGGGGTTGGCTCTCCTACAATGAGCAGTTCTTC.

The gene calls are TRBV6-5 and TRBJ2-1; 15 nucleotides agree with TRBD2. There are 15 residues in the CDR3. Germline V gene sequence: CDR1 MNHEY, CDR2 SVGAGI. V shed 7 bases and J 6 bases; nucleotides not matched to a gene: 4. CDR3 nucleotides: TGTGCCAGCACCCCGGGACTAGCGGGAGGCAATGAGCAGTTCTTC. It is translated as CASTPGLAGGNEQFF.

The chain employs TRBV6-5 and TRBJ1-2, with 7 bases fitting TRBD1. Germline trimming cut 6 bases from V and 8 bases from J; bases unmatched to any gene: 9. The CDR3 has 13 residues. The germline CDR1 and CDR2 sequences are MNHEY and SVGAGI. CDR3 sequence (DNA): TGTGCCAGCAGACCCACAGGGGACGGCGGCTACACCTTC. This encodes CASRPTGDGGYTF.